This T cell receptor (beta chain) derives from a study of human CD4 T cells and Enterobacteriaceae. The germline V gene encodes CDR1 SGHVS and CDR2 FQNEAQ. V shed 3 bases and J 6 bases; nucleotides not matched to a gene: 1. The CDR3 totals 13 residues. Sorting took every CD4+ cell except CD45RA+CCR7+CD95- naive cells, reaching over 95% purity. The protocol was immunoSEQ multiplex PCR, while the TCRdb copy is restricted to in-frame clones and leaves out a portion. The data show 25,000 to 30,000 clones, approximately 82% seen once. The sequence was collected from a human donor in good health. J is TRBJ2-1 and V is TRBV7-8; 8 nucleotides align to TRBD1. The specimen was memory CD4+ T cells from blood. The CDR3, as DNA: TGTGCCAGCAGCTTTACAGGGGGCAATGAGCAGTTCTTC. It codes for CASSFTGGNEQFF.